This T cell receptor beta chain appears in the sequencing data of a study of blood T cell repertoires in COVID-19. Study details: The United States, Italy and Spain provided the acute and convalescent COVID-19 samples.

The CDR3 sequence is 15 residues long. Germline assignment: CDR1 SGHKS and CDR2 YYEKEE (reference sequence). V lost 4 bases and J lost 8; bases outside the gene matches: 11. Per the original methods: Amplification with reference gene primers provided the estimates of nucleated cell counts. Here immunoSEQ multiplex PCR was the method, and the copy in TCRdb shows in-frame clones only, minus some. V and J calls and clone size are as listed in that table; D and trimming were resolved from the DNA. The sample contains 55,000 to 65,000 clones, 82% of which appear only once. The sample was peripheral blood. This clonotype was sampled from a human donor in a cohort sampled during active COVID-19. This sequence joins TRBV5-5 and TRBJ1-4; 7 nucleotides align to TRBD1. The CDR3 DNA follows: TGTGCCAGCAGCAACTACCAACAGGGGAAAGAAAAACTGTTTTTT. The encoded protein is CASSNYQQGKEKLFF.